This TCR beta chain was retrieved from a study of OX40 agonist ivuxolimab in advanced cancers. With respect to the entire study: Ivuxolimab was an agonistic, fully human IgG2 monoclonal antibody directed against OX40 (CD134), a costimulatory receptor. Of the 50 to 55 patients in dose escalation, 19 had hepatocellular carcinoma, roughly 15 had melanoma, 9 had renal cell carcinoma and 9 had head and neck cancer. Three dose-escalation patients achieved partial responses, one with hepatocellular carcinoma and two with cutaneous melanoma. The paper describes the monotherapy dose-escalation part (N ≈ 49 patients) of the phase I trial of ivuxolimab. In the dose-escalation cohort, 70% to 85% of patients were male, and the mean age was around 60 years, with a range of roughly 20 to 79. The point of sequencing TCRbeta in the periphery was to test whether ivuxolimab changed TCR sequence diversity and drove clonal T-cell expansion. Intravenous ivuxolimab was administered to patients every 2 weeks at six dose levels: 0.01, 0.1, 0.3, 1.5, 3 and 10 mg/kg. Patients were allowed to have had prior anti-PD-1, anti-PD-L1 or anti-CTLA-4 therapy, and 30% to 40% of the dose-escalation patients had previously received checkpoint inhibitors.

For sequencing of the TCRbeta CDR3 region, genomic DNA was extracted from the sorted cells. TCRbeta CDR3 regions were sequenced using the immunoSEQ Assay. Drawn from immuneACCESS, this table holds only the in-frame rearrangements with V and J called that TCRdb kept. Clones are partly lost; checked studies trace under half to an unresolved V gene and leave the rest unexplained. The sample table contains about 50,000 clones; only one count was recorded for less than 90% of them. The ten largest account for around 0.65% of the sample. Overall study outcomes, separate from this receptor: At doses from 0.1 to 3.0 mg/kg, clonal expansion was seen in both CD4+ and CD8+ blood T cells between baseline and week 6. Low levels of normalized T-cell clonal expansion were also shown by some nonresponding patients. After ivuxolimab, CD8+ T cells had more expanded clones than CD4+ T cells on average. In the 0.1-3.0 mg/kg groups, partial responders were among the patients with the lowest normalized peripheral clonal expansion, particularly in CD8+ T cells. Antigen specificity was not determined for the clonally expanded peripheral T cells.

CDR3 length: 14 amino acids, cysteine to phenylalanine. The entry retains the CDR3 DNA only, 42 bases that are in frame from base 1. V loses 4 bases of germline sequence and J loses 0 bases, and the interval between the two ends is 7 bases. Looking up the germline V gene yields CDR1 SGHDN and CDR2 FVKESK. As regards this clone: Its antigen is not yet known. The record has no base qualities; no much larger clone is one base away.

The trial excluded patients who had a history of autoimmune disease or who were on systemic immunosuppression. Peripheral blood for TCR sequencing was collected from all dose cohorts at baseline, on cycle 4 day 1, and on cycle 7 day 1. Samples were obtained from an open-label, multicenter, first-in-human phase I dose-escalation trial of ivuxolimab. Adults with locally advanced or metastatic melanoma, renal cell carcinoma, hepatocellular carcinoma or head and neck squamous cell carcinoma were enrolled in the trial. Before TCR sequencing, CD4+ T cells and CD8+ T cells from peripheral blood were sorted into separate populations.

The receptor was derived from an adult with an advanced solid tumor such as melanoma, head and neck, liver or kidney cancer. The source material was CD4+ or CD8+ T cells sorted from blood, sampled in a trial of the OX40 agonist ivuxolimab. The chain is assembled from TRBV14 and TRBJ2-1; confidence is insufficient to name the D gene. The DNA sequence is as follows: TGTGCCAGCAGCCCCCAGAGCTCCTACAATGAGCAGTTCTTC. Translated, this gives CASSPQSSYNEQFF.